These 13 T cell receptor beta chains were all obtained from the same sample, sequenced in a study of tissue T cells after allogeneic stem cell transplantation. Generated by immunoSEQ multiplex PCR, the TCRdb table keeps only in-frame clones and is missing some. The table includes about 6,300 clones, approximately 70% detected once. The specimen was tissue from the stomach, collected at autopsy. All receptors come from a woman aged 18-49 years with breast cancer.

The V call is TRBV25-1, the J call TRBJ2-1, with 9 positions matching TRBD2. J lost 4 bases, V lost 3 bases, and 4 bases had no gene match. The germline gives CDR1 MGHDK, CDR2 SYGVNS. The CDR3 is 15 residues long. The CDR3 reads CASSETSGAYNEQFF. The CDR3 nucleotides read TGTGCCAGCAGTGAGACTAGCGGAGCTTACAATGAGCAGTTCTTC.

The J gene is TRBJ2-3, the V gene TRBV15; D is possibly TRBD1 (6 bases). There are 15 residues in the CDR3. V lost 0 bases to trimming and J lost 3 bases, with 10 bases between them. Germline V gene sequence: CDR1 LNHNV, CDR2 YYDKDF (reference sequence). For the CDR3, the DNA is TGTGCCACCAGCAGAGAGGCAGGGGCTACAGATACGCAGTATTTT. It codes for CATSREAGATDTQYF.

The chain employs TRBV29-1 and TRBJ1-1; D is possibly TRBD1 (5 bases). Germline V lookup: CDR1 SQVTM, CDR2 ANQGSEA. This CDR3 contains 13 residues. CDR3 sequence: CTASAGPETEAFF. The CDR3 nucleotides read TGCACCGCATCGGCAGGGCCGGAGACTGAAGCTTTCTTT.

This clone appeared a single time. This CDR3 is CSVADLDGYTF. Written as DNA, the CDR3 is TGCAGCGTTGCAGACCTGGATGGCTACACCTTC. J is TRBJ1-2 and V is TRBV29-1; D remains ambiguous. The CDR3 consists of 11 residues. The germline V gene encodes CDR1 SQVTM and CDR2 ANQGSEA. The germline V and J ends were trimmed by 4 bases and 6 bases, with 9 bases remaining between them.

This chain connects TRBV2 to TRBJ2-2; D is possibly TRBD1 or TRBD2 (5 bases each). Trimming stripped 8 bases from V and 5 bases from J, with 18 bases between. The length of the CDR3 is 15 residues. Germline V gene lookup returns CDR1 SNHLY and CDR2 FYNNEI. The CDR3 loop is CASSREGDGTGELFF. DNA for the CDR3: TGTGCCAGCTCCAGGGAAGGGGACGGGACCGGGGAGCTGTTTTTT.

This clone was detected a few times. The CDR3 DNA follows: TGTGCCAGCAGTTCTTCCGAGGGGGATTCTTCAGGGGGCGTGAAAGCTTTCTTT. It yields the protein CASSSSEGDSSGGVKAFF. The chain joins TRBV6-2 or TRBV6-3 to TRBJ1-1; 8 bases agree with TRBD1. Germline V gene sequence: CDR1 MNHEY, CDR2 SVGEGT. V lost 4 bases to trimming and J lost 9 bases; unmatched junction nucleotides: 22. The CDR3 consists of 18 residues.

This clone has only one observation. CDR3 residues: CASSFEGPGELFF. CDR3 DNA: TGTGCCAGCAGCTTCGAGGGCCCCGGGGAGCTGTTTTTT. The chain links TRBV11-3 to TRBJ2-2; D may be TRBD2 (5 bases). The CDR3 runs 13 residues. Trimming took off 3 bases at V and 6 bases at J, with 8 bases between the two ends. Germline CDR1 SGHNT, CDR2 YENEEA. Supplemented by reference TRBV11-3 and TRBJ2-2, the full variable domain reads EAGVVQSPRYKIIEKKQPVAFWCNPISGHNTLYWYLQNLGQGPELLIRYENEEAVDDSQLPKDRFSAERLKGVDSTLKIQPAELGDSAVYLCASSFEGPGELFFGEGSRLTVL.

The rearrangement uses TRBV28 and TRBJ1-2; D not resolved. With 5 bases removed from V and 3 bases from J, the gap between germline ends came to 13 bases. CDR1 MDHEN and CDR2 SYDVKM come from the germline V gene. This CDR3 contains 14 residues. For the CDR3, the DNA is TGTGCCAGCAGTCCCTATCCCCCATACTATGGCTACACCTTC. This encodes CASSPYPPYYGYTF.

The rearrangement links TRBV6-5 to TRBJ1-1; weak D call: TRBD1 (5 bases). V lost 5 bases, J lost 1 base, and 8 bases lay in between. The CDR3 has 13 residues. Germline-derived CDR1 and CDR2 are MNHEY and SVGAGI. The CDR3 DNA follows: TGTGCCAGCAGTACCGACAGGAACACTGAAGCTTTCTTT. The encoded protein is CASSTDRNTEAFF.

This clone was counted a few times. The CDR3 sequence: CASSSTRSYNSPLHF. For the CDR3, the DNA is TGTGCCAGCAGCTCGACGAGATCCTATAATTCACCCCTCCACTTT. This rearrangement joins TRBV5-4 to TRBJ1-6, with unresolved D. Looked up from germline, CDR1 is SGHNT and CDR2 is YYREEE (reference sequence). Trimming took 3 bases from V and 1 from J, leaving 8 bases between them. The CDR3 loop spans 15 amino acids.

As concerns this clone: Other DNA sequences in this specimen translate into the identical CDR3. The chain couples TRBV7-2 to TRBJ1-5; D may be TRBD1 (5 bases). The CDR3 has 13 amino acids. CDR1 is SGHTA and CDR2 is FQGNSA in the germline V gene. Trimming left V 7 bases short and J 4 bases short, with 11 bases between. The CDR3 protein is CASTPGPNQPQHF. In DNA form, the CDR3 reads TGTGCCAGCACTCCGGGGCCAAATCAGCCCCAGCATTTT.

This clone was found once. The V gene is TRBV29-1, the J gene TRBJ1-1; D remains ambiguous. V was clipped by 4 bases and J by 8 bases, with 11 bases between them. Per germline, CDR1 SQVTM and CDR2 ANQGSEA. The CDR3 contains 11 residues. The CDR3, as DNA: TGCAGCGTTGGTGGACTGCAAGAAGCTTTCTTT. As protein: CSVGGLQEAFF.

This sequence joins TRBV6-2 or TRBV6-3 and TRBJ2-7, with a possible D match to TRBD1 (7 bases). CDR3 length equals 15 residues. In germline, CDR1 is MNHEY, CDR2 SVGEGT. The V and J ends lost 4 bases and 2 bases respectively, with 15 bases between them. The CDR3 sequence is CASSLPQGEAYEQYF. In DNA form, the CDR3 reads TGTGCCAGCAGTTTGCCTCAGGGGGAGGCCTACGAGCAGTACTTC.